This T cell receptor beta chain was captured in a study of siplizumab effects on memory and regulatory T cells. Overall study results and limits: Alloreactive sequences tracing back to unstimulated CD4+ memory cells were significantly reduced by siplizumab.

The table lists this clone with a count of one. Its target is unknown. V was clipped by 0 bases and J by 2 bases, with 3 bases between them. The CDR3 has 12 amino acids. Germline CDR1 SGHRS, CDR2 YFSETQ. Sequenced by immunoSEQ multiplex PCR; TCRdb stores in-frame clones only, minus some. The profile covers about 85,000 clones, with around 93% appearing a single time and about a fifth taken by the ten largest. The sequencing input was CD8+ T cells sorted from blood. The rearrangement links TRBV5-1 to TRBJ2-7; no clear D. The sequence was collected from a human donor in good health. The CDR3 loop is CASSLDTYEQYF. The CDR3 coding sequence is TGCGCCAGCAGCTTGGACACCTACGAGCAGTACTTC.